These T cell receptor beta chains were read from a single sample in a study of blood T cell repertoires in COVID-19. Clones were read by immunoSEQ multiplex PCR, and TCRdb kept only the in-frame ones, dropping some. In the table there are under 150,000 clones, approximately 91% of which are singletons. The specimen was peripheral blood. Receptor source: a human donor in a cohort sampled during active COVID-19. The CDR3 runs from the conserved cysteine through the conserved F or W.

v_call | cdr3_aa
TRBV11-2 | CASSFLGRGLYEQYF
TRBV4-3 | CASSQTRRTGGRSTDTQYF
TRBV5-1 | CASSPRGQGLTDTQYF
TRBV7-2 | CASSNRGRTYEQYF
TRBV29-1 | CSLGQGGQETQYF
TRBV5-6 | CARRGAGGAGRITDTQYF
TRBV4-3 | CASSKLEGTAGANVLTF
TRBV30 | CAWSDRDYGYTF
TRBV7-2 | CASSSDAGLASYEQYF
TRBV4-1 | CASSQDLRSPTDTQYF
TRBV5-5 | CASSLTPDSISAQYF
TRBV10-3 | CAISIAGGNTDTQYF
TRBV3-1/TRBV3-2 | CASSQDGQSQETQYF
TRBV4-3 | CASSQGDRNSGYTF
TRBV4-1 | CASSRTGTGGGSAYGYTF
TRBV11-2 | CASSLELRQGRETQYF
TRBV7-9 | CASSPRQGAEKLFF
TRBV19 | CATTNGGNTEAFF
TRBV6-5 | CASSFGQGFTDTQYF
TRBV4-3 | CASSQDPRDRGTYEQYF
TRBV7-2 | CASSFEGYTQYF
TRBV14 | CASSQWGANEKLFF
TRBV27 | CASSLRQGAQTLHF
TRBV6-5 | CASSYSPVNTGELFF
TRBV28 | CASSFPHAADTDTQYF
TRBV5-1 | CASTPGGGLGGTEAFF
TRBV27 | CASSSGLAGVPYF
TRBV24-1 | CATSEEGVDTQYF
TRBV6-2/TRBV6-3 | CASSFSTGELFF
TRBV3-1/TRBV3-2 | CASSHIMEAGGPTDTQYF
TRBV24-1 | CATSGGLAGGDNEQFF
TRBV6-6 | CASSYRAWGPNTEAFF
TRBV9 | CASSVAGRDNYGYTF
TRBV21-1 | CASSKERDRPHYEQYF
TRBV7-8 | CASSPRSAANEQFF
TRBV2 | CASSVVRGNQPQHF
TRBV4-1 | CASSQEGKGTSSYNEQFF
TRBV28 | CASSYGQGRAEAFF
TRBV21-1 | CASSKVRDRGFEQYF
TRBV7-2 | CASSLRLAARETQYF
TRBV29-1 | CSVAPRHNTNTGELFF
TRBV18 | CASSPQRATNEKLFF
TRBV28 | CASSPVSSYNSPLHF
TRBV7-9 | CASSPTGGVSNTGELFF
TRBV2 | CASRETLDRVKTQYF
TRBV6-5 | CASSLRDSTDTQYF